This T cell receptor beta chain was captured in a study of cytomegalovirus exposure and HLA in healthy donors. This CDR3 spans 19 amino acids. Germline V gene sequence: CDR1 SNHLY, CDR2 FYNNEI. This PCR relied on a set of 60 Vbeta primers and 13 Jbeta primers. Some clones are missing from TCRdb's copy, which holds only in-frame ones; the method was immunoSEQ multiplex PCR. Of approximately 91,000 clones in the sample, 55% to 80% were seen once. Comment on this clone: The antigen remains unidentified. One end of the junction does not line up with germline, which may come from a read error. The same CDR3 is also encoded by other DNA sequences in this sample.

Findings of the study overall: As confirmed in vitro, a few CMV-associated chains were specific for CMV antigens.

V and J are TRBV2 and TRBJ1-6; no firm D call. This sequence originates from a female donor in good health and CMV-seronegative. Sequenced input: PBMCs. The CDR3 spells CASSTGSTAPGSYNSPLHF. The CDR3 DNA reads as TGTGCCAGCAGCACCGGGAGCACCGCACCGGGGTCCTATAATTCCCCCCTCCACTTT.